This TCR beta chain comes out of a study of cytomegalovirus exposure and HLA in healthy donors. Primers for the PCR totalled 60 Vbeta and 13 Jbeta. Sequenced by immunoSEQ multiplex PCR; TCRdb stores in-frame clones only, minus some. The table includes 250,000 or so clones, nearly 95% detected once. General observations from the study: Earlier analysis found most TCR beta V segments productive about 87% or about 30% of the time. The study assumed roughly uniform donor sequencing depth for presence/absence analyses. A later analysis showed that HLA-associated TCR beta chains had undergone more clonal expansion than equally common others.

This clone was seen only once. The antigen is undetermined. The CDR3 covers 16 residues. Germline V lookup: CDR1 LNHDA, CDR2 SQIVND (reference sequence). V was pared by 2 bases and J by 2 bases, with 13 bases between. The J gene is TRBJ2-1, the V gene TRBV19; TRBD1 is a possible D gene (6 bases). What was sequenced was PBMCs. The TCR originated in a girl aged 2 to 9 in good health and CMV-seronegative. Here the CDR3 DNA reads TGTGCCAGTAGTATAAGGCAGGGGATTCCCTACAATGAGCAGTTCTTC. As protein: CASSIRQGIPYNEQFF.